The 14 T cell receptor beta chains below come from one sample, sequenced in a study of cytomegalovirus exposure and HLA in healthy donors. The PCR contained 60 Vbeta and 13 Jbeta primers. The table came from immunoSEQ multiplex PCR; TCRdb's copy has only in-frame clones and leaves some out. The sample records about 98,000 clones, about 81% being singletons. Sample: PBMCs. The receptors shown here come from a man aged 35-49 years in good health and CMV-seronegative.

The V gene is TRBV6-5, the J gene TRBJ1-2; TRBD1 might be the D (5 bases). Germline loops: CDR1 MNHEY, CDR2 SVGAGI. V gave up 8 bases and J gave up 5 bases, with 18 bases separating them. This CDR3 comprises 14 residues. The CDR3 DNA is TGTGCCAGCGAGGACCCGGGGCGGGGGTATGGCTACACCTTC. It specifies CASEDPGRGYGYTF.

The chain employs TRBV28 and TRBJ2-6, with D unresolved. Deletions cut 7 bases from V and 0 bases from J, with 10 bases between. Germline V gene sequence: CDR1 MDHEN, CDR2 SYDVKM. This CDR3 contains 15 residues. The CDR3 sequence is CASNQHSSGANVLTF. The CDR3 DNA reads as TGTGCCAGCAACCAACACAGCTCTGGGGCCAACGTCCTGACTTTC.

This chain links TRBV10-1 with TRBJ1-2; TRBD1 matches at 8 bases. The CDR3 extends over 15 amino acids. Trimming at V came to 8 bases and at J to 4 bases, leaving 12 bases not matched to a gene. CDR1 is WNHNN, CDR2 SYGVQD, per germline (reference sequence). CDR3 protein: CASGGQVISSYGYTF. DNA of the CDR3: TGCGCCAGCGGGGGACAGGTAATTAGTAGCTATGGCTACACCTTC.

This chain joins TRBV15 and TRBJ1-6, with 12 bases lining up with TRBD1. J was trimmed by 9 bases and V by 3 bases; bases with no gene match: 3. The CDR3 runs to 15 residues. Germline loops: CDR1 LNHNV, CDR2 YYDKDF (reference sequence). For the CDR3, the DNA is TGTGCCACCAGCAGGGGACAGGGGGCAAGTTCACCCCTCCACTTT. Protein: CATSRGQGASSPLHF.

The chain is built from TRBV6-1 and TRBJ1-6; TRBD1 matches 9 bases. The CDR3 spans 15 residues. The germline V gene has CDR1 MNHNS and CDR2 SASEGT. Trimming took 6 bases from V and 5 from J; bases not matched to a gene: 5. The CDR3 spells CASRSDRGDNSPLHF. CDR3 in DNA: TGTGCCAGCAGATCAGACAGGGGGGATAATTCACCCCTCCACTTT.

This chain connects TRBV5-6 to TRBJ1-2; TRBD1 matches 8 bases. Germline CDR1 and CDR2: SGHDT and YYEEEE. V shed 4 bases and J 4 bases; nucleotides not matched to a gene: 6. The CDR3 loop spans 14 amino acids. The CDR3: CASSSNDRGYGYTF. CDR3 nucleotides: TGTGCCAGCAGCAGCAATGACAGGGGCTATGGCTACACCTTC.

The chain couples TRBV29-1 to TRBJ1-1; the match to TRBD1 covers 10 bases. Germline-derived CDR1 and CDR2 are SQVTM and ANQGSEA. V dropped 8 bases and J dropped 4; count of bases not matched to a gene: 7. This CDR3 region has 13 residues. As DNA, the CDR3 is TGCAGCTCCCACGGGACAGGGGCCACTGAAGCTTTCTTT. As protein: CSSHGTGATEAFF.

The chain couples TRBV7-7 to TRBJ2-2; the match to TRBD2 covers 11 bases. CDR3 size: 17 residues. CDR1 and CDR2 (germline): SSHAT, FNYEAQ (reference sequence). V trimming: 5 bases; J trimming: 3 bases; junction bases outside the gene matches: 8. The CDR3 loop reads CASSKTELAGDTGELFF. DNA for the CDR3: TGTGCCAGCAGCAAAACAGAACTAGCGGGGGACACCGGGGAGCTGTTTTTT.

The V call is TRBV5-1, the J call TRBJ2-7, with D possibly being TRBD2 (5 bases). Trimming removed 0 bases at V and 0 bases at J, with 10 bases between. Germline CDR1 SGHRS, CDR2 YFSETQ. The CDR3 has 15 amino acids. The CDR3 DNA sequence: TGCGCCAGCAGCTTGGGAGCGGTGCCCTCCTACGAGCAGTACTTC. Residues: CASSLGAVPSYEQYF.

This clone was observed a handful of times. J is TRBJ2-5 and V is TRBV28; 16 bases fit TRBD2. The tail of the sequence fits TRBJ2-7 better, so the J call may be wrong. The germline V gene has CDR1 MDHEN and CDR2 SYDVKM. The CDR3 spans 17 residues. CDR3 DNA sequence: TGTGCCAGCAGGGGGACTAGCGGGGGGGCCTCTTTATACGAGCAGTACTTC. It yields the protein CASRGTSGGASLYEQYF.

There are a few counts of this clone. The genes are TRBV5-1 and TRBJ1-2, with a tentative D call TRBD1 (5 bases). CDR3 length: 14 residues. V was pared by 0 bases and J by 6 bases, with 12 bases between. From germline, CDR1 is SGHRS and CDR2 YFSETQ. CDR3 amino acids: CASSLGDFRDGYTF. The CDR3 DNA is TGCGCCAGCAGCTTGGGGGACTTCCGAGATGGCTACACCTTC.

The chain employs TRBV7-6 and TRBJ1-2, with 8 bases aligning to TRBD1. The germline CDR1 and CDR2 sequences are SGHVS and FNYEAQ. This CDR3 spans 16 amino acids. V shed 1 base, J shed 7 bases, and the junction held 11 bases outside the gene matches. The CDR3 coding sequence is TGTGCCAGCAGCTTAGTACAGGGGGGTTTTATAGGTGGCTACACCTTC. This translates into CASSLVQGGFIGGYTF.

Comment on this clone: Compared with germline, one end of the junction differs, possibly owing to a read error. V gene TRBV27 combines with J gene TRBJ1-2; D remains ambiguous. CDR3 size: 14 residues. Germline-derived CDR1 and CDR2 are MNHEY and SMNVEV (reference sequence). In DNA form, the CDR3 reads TGTGCCAGCAGTTTAACTTCCCCCGTCTATAGCTACACCTTC. Amino acids: CASSLTSPVYSYTF.

The V call is TRBV7-2, the J call TRBJ2-5, with D perhaps TRBD1 (5 bases). Matching the DNA end better, TRBJ2-7 makes the J call doubtful. Germline CDR1 SGHTA, CDR2 FQGNSA. The CDR3 length is 14 residues. CDR3 bases: TGTGCCAGCAGCCGTTTAGGGGCGAACTACGAGCAGTACTTC. It translates to CASSRLGANYEQYF.